This T cell receptor beta chain derives from a study of regulatory T cells in long-lasting Graves disease (dated by TCRdb to 2020 to 2023). Context from the whole study: Antithyroid drugs had been taken for less than 3 months by newly diagnosed Graves' disease patients. Patients with persistent Graves' disease were compared with patients with newly diagnosed Graves' disease using TCR sequencing and RNA sequencing of peripheral blood. The study took place in China and was registered as a clinical trial. A total of roughly 33 samples underwent TCR sequencing: around 13 from persistent and roughly 20 from newly diagnosed Graves' disease patients.

Overall results and qualifications from the work: Lower TCR Shannon entropy and fewer highly expanded clones were observed in persistent Graves' disease patients than in newly diagnosed patients, which suggested clonal expansion. Only the TCR beta chain was sequenced and analyzed. TRBV28, TRBJ1-2 and TRBJ2-5 were preferentially used in persistent disease, while TRBV20-1 and TRBJ2-1 were favored in newly diagnosed disease. Only peripheral blood was studied, because thyroid tissue, the primary lesion, was inaccessible. A larger number of public clonotypes was shared among persistent patients (fewer than 3,000) than among newly diagnosed patients (around 870). The authors noted that the small sample size was a limitation that may lower accuracy.

The library was made by multiplex PCR. The listed sequencing device is Illumina HiSeq 4000. To build TCR beta libraries, CDR3 regions were amplified by Arm-PCR using iRepertoire HTBI primers. Gel purification was performed on PCR products prior to sequencing. Concerning the study's data processing: A total of roughly 65 TRBV and some 15 TRBJ segments were identified across samples and were used for gene usage analysis of CDR3 amino acid clonotypes. COPE and FqMerger were used to merge filtered high-quality paired reads into contigs. Contigs were aligned with BLAST to IMGT TRBV, TRBD and TRBJ reference genes, and CDR3 was defined per IMGT. Clonotypes above 0.1% frequency were classified as highly expanded clones. Repertoire diversity was measured by Shannon entropy, and V-J evenness by the Gini coefficient. A clonotype was considered public if more than one individual shared it. Using fastp trimming at Q25 and MiXCR clonotype assembly, TCRdb reanalyzed the public sequencing data and kept in-frame beta chains. CDR3 protein duplicates are merged, each entry listing the most common genes and DNA. V and J calls and clone size were set by TCRdb, not the authors. A total of 400,000 to 650,000 distinct CDR3 sequences appear in this sample, about 15% of them only once. Approximately 25% of the sample goes to the ten largest clones.

V and J lose 0 bases and 6 bases, and a span of 15 bases separates them. The germline V gene encodes CDR1 DFQATT and CDR2 SNEGSKA (reference sequence). From the cysteine up to the phenylalanine, the CDR3 has a length of 15 residues. Of all the DNA, just the CDR3 is kept, 45 bases in frame from base 1. With respect to this clonotype: Its antigen target is currently unknown. Base qualities are not provided; no much larger clone lies one nucleotide away.

The intended sense of this specimen's time point label: newly diagnosed GD, antithyroid drugs for less than 3 months. RNA was extracted from PBMCs in TRIzol for both TCR sequencing and RNA sequencing. The diagnosis of Graves' disease was made according to American Thyroid Association guidelines. Recruitment of patients was carried out at an endocrinology department in Xi'an, China. Each patient gave roughly 8.4 milliliters of peripheral blood, collected in an EDTA anticoagulant tube. Ficoll Paque Plus density gradient separation was used to isolate PBMCs, and no further T cell sorting was performed. An Agilent 2100 Bioanalyzer and agarose gel were used to assess RNA quality, and a NanoDrop 2000 was used to measure RNA concentration. These data also formed part of another study, on T cells in Graves' hyperthyroidism and ophthalmopathy. The second study's paper adds: A patient counted as having stable Graves' hyperthyroidism if no progression to ophthalmopathy occurred over 18 months of follow-up. The hyperthyroidism patients were between 18 and 65 years old and newly diagnosed, with a disease duration of less than 2 months. The study excluded patients with uncontrolled infections, other autoimmune diseases, pregnancy or lactation. Diagnoses relied on clinical symptoms, serum thyroxine and TRAb, thyroid ultrasound and orbital computed tomography. The first round of RT-PCR for the TCR CDR3 was performed with the HTBI primer set and the Qiagen OneStep RT-PCR kit. Most expanded thyroid clonotypes (frequency above 0.001) were also detected in blood, a finding suggesting that blood repertoires may reflect thyroid immune responses. A 13 V-J signature model separated ophthalmopathy from stable hyperthyroidism, with roughly 88% sensitivity and 81% to 83% specificity in cross-validation and 80%/75% in testing. In validation, progression to ophthalmopathy was predicted by the model with 70.59% sensitivity and nearly 75% specificity, a median of roughly 6 months before onset. TCR V-J signatures able to tell the groups apart were searched for in a discovery cohort of 100 patients, of whom more than 40 had Graves' ophthalmopathy and some 60 had stable Graves' hyperthyroidism. Whether ophthalmopathy could be predicted prospectively was tested in an independent validation cohort made up of fewer than 20 hyperthyroidism patients plus 17 patients who later progressed to ophthalmopathy. The approximately 100 discovery patients were randomly divided into training and test sets at a 7:3 ratio. Thyroid tissue and blood T-cell repertoires from roughly six Graves' hyperthyroidism patients were also compared in the study. After blood sampling, hyperthyroidism patients were treated with methimazole at a starting dose of 30 mg daily, and ophthalmopathy patients were treated with high-dose intravenous methylprednisolone. Libraries were constructed in a second round of multiplex PCR, after which size selection and purification were carried out. Sequencing of the libraries was done on an Illumina HiSeq2000 using paired-end 100 bp reads. SOAPnuke was used to process the raw data, throwing out any read that contained adapters or uncalled bases, had a mean Phred below 15, or lacked an exact constant-primer or identifier match. High-quality paired reads were merged with COPE v1.2.5, and unique nucleotide sequences were defined as clonotypes. MiTCR v1.1 was used to align the clonotypes against IMGT TRBV, TRBD and TRBJ reference segments. The analysis was restricted to V-J combinations with a frequency above 0.0001, which together covered 99.2% of the repertoires. A TCS score was defined as the ratio of F50 (clonal expansion) to E x V (chaos), with BLOSUM62-based TCRdist applied between CDR3 peptides within each V-J. Welch's t-statistics and random forest reduced around 520 V-J features to under 15, which were used in a naive Bayes classifier (R e1071). Sample size was not statistically predetermined, and investigators were not blinded to group allocation. The paper describes TCR Vbeta CDR3 sequencing of about 140 peripheral blood samples, made up of approximately 40 ophthalmopathy patients, roughly 80 hyperthyroidism patients and 17 progressor patients.

Recombination connected TRBV20-1 to TRBJ1-5, with a tentative D gene TRBD1 over 5 matching bases. Material: peripheral blood mononuclear cells (PBMCs), obtained at new diagnosis, from a patient treated with antithyroid drugs. The TCR originated in a middle-aged woman with Graves disease. Donor details come from another sample of the same person, matched by shared clones. The sequenced DNA is TGCAGTGCTAGAGATCCAGGGCCCCCGGGTCAGCCCCAGCATTTT. Its protein product is CSARDPGPPGQPQHF.